What follows is one TCR beta chain and its context. What it recognizes is unknown. Sequencing relied on a cDNA template that was reverse transcribed from extracted RNA. TCRdb's table, derived via immunoSEQ multiplex PCR, lists solely in-frame clones and lacks some. The sample shows around 100,000 clones, under 90% of them seen only once. The CDR3 is 15 amino acids. The V end was cut by 0 bases, the J end by 8 bases, with 14 bases between. Germline values: CDR1 SGHKS, CDR2 YYEKEE (reference sequence). This sample is part of a study of CD8+ T cells in alopecia areata. Findings of the study overall: One nonresponder makes the tie between baseline CD8+ expansion and response uncertain.

Treatment: oral pan-JAK inhibitor, 5-10 mg twice daily. Individuals with alopecia areata gave both lesional scalp punch biopsies and peripheral blood for collection. The starting material was CD8+ T cells sorted from blood, obtained around week 34, from a patient treated with tofacitinib. J is TRBJ1-4 and V is TRBV5-5; D remains unclear. This receptor was obtained from a human donor with alopecia areata. The CDR3 protein is CASSLGEDTDEKLFF. The CDR3 nucleotides are TGTGCCAGCAGCTTGGGGGAAGACACCGACGAAAAACTGTTTTTT.